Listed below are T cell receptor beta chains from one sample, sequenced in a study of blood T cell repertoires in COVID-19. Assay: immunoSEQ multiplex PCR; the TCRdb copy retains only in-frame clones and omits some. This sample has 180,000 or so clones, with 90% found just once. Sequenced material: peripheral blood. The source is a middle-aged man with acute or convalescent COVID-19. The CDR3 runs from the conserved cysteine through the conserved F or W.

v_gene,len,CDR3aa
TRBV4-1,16,CASSQDRASGKDTQYF
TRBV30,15,CAWSEGRGINTEAFF
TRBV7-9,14,CASSPGQVDYGYTF
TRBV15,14,CATSRDIGVEKLFF
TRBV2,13,CASSGLAGGRGFF
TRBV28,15,CASSLPLSGNNEQFF
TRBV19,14,CASSRDGQNYGYTF
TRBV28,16,CASSFPLAGGPKTQYF
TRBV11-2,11,CASSFRETQYF
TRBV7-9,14,CASSSGYITGELFF
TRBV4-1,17,CASSPQKDRDSNQPQHF
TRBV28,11,CASRLNTEAFF